This T cell receptor (beta chain) was captured by sequencing in a study of vaccination effects on CD4 cells after COVID-19. When ten to eleven days of culture had elapsed, CD4+ T cells were isolated. Participants received two doses of either the BNT162b2 or mRNA-1273 vaccine. The repertoire was sequenced with immunoSEQ multiplex PCR; TCRdb's copy has only in-frame clones and lacks some. Of approximately 70,000 clones listed, around 73% are singletons. The CDR3 has 16 amino acids. Per the germline V gene, CDR1 is LGHDT and CDR2 is YNNKEL (reference sequence). Unmatched junction bases numbered 4, after V lost 0 bases and J lost 2 bases. Details on this clone: Antigen specificity is unknown.

This sequence joins TRBV3-1 (or the pseudogene TRBV3-2) and TRBJ2-5; 9 nucleotides line up with TRBD2. The sequence came from a human donor who received a COVID-19 vaccine. The sequences come from CD4+ T cells from PBMCs cultured without peptide, collected after COVID-19 vaccination. CDR3 bases: TGTGCCAGCAGCCAAGATGAGGCGGGGGGGCAAGAGACCCAGTACTTC. Translating gives CASSQDEAGGQETQYF.